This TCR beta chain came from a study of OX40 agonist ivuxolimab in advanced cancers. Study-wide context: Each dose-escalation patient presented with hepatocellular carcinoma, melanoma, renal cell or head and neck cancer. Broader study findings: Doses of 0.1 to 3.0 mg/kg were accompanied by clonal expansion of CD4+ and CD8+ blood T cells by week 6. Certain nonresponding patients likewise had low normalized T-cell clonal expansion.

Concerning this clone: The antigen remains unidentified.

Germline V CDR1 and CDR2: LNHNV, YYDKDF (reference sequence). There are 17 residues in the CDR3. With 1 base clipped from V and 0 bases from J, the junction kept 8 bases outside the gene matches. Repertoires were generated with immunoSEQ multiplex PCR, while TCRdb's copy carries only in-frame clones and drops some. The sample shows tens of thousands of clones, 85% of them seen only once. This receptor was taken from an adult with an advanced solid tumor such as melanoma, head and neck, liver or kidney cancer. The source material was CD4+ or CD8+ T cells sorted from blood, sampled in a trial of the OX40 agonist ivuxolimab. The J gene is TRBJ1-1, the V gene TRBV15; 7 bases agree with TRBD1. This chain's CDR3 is CATSRGGDSTLNTEAFF. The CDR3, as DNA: TGTGCCACCAGCAGAGGGGGGGACAGCACTCTGAACACTGAAGCTTTCTTT.